This T cell receptor beta chain was retrieved from a study of shared clonotypes between healthy human individuals. In the case of this clone: Its target is not known.

Once extracted for a subset, genomic DNA was divided evenly among several immunoSEQ plates. Sequencing used immunoSEQ multiplex PCR; TCRdb keeps in-frame clones, though not all of them. The data show 2 million to 3 million clones, roughly 93% seen once. V lost 2 bases and J lost 1, with 12 bases in between. Germline assignment: CDR1 MNHNS and CDR2 SASEGT. This CDR3 region has 16 residues. General study findings and limits: Represented genetic and exposure-history diversity was restricted by having few donors. The sampled material consisted only of blood, and tissue repertoires are likely to differ.

The gene calls are TRBV6-1 and TRBJ2-4, with D perhaps matching TRBD1 (5 bases). What was sequenced was naive CD4+ T cells from PBMCs. Subset reported: CD45RA+ positively selected. The sequence derives from a man aged 18-30 years in good health. Some clones in this sample may be carry-over from other donors' samples. The CDR3 DNA sequence: TGTGCCAGCAGTGAATGGGGCGCTAGGGCCAAAAACATTCAGTACTTC. The encoded protein is CASSEWGARAKNIQYF.